Reported below is one TCR beta chain. This sample is part of a study of blood T cell repertoires in COVID-19. Sequencing was performed with immunoSEQ multiplex PCR; in TCRdb, only in-frame clones are kept and a portion is missing. The repertoire consists of about 82,000 clones, with about four fifths occurring once and the leading ten covering approximately 12%. This CDR3 has 14 amino acids. The V gene end was trimmed by 9 bases and the J gene end by 4 bases; junction bases not matched to a gene: 4. The germline V gene encodes CDR1 SGHNT and CDR2 YYREEE (reference sequence). The TCR originated in a woman aged 40 to 55 with active or convalescent COVID-19. Sequenced material: peripheral blood. This chain uses TRBV5-4 with TRBJ2-3, with 14 bases fitting TRBD2. CDR3 bases: TGTGCCACCGGACTAGCGGGAGGTGCAGATACGCAGTATTTT. It encodes CATGLAGGADTQYF.